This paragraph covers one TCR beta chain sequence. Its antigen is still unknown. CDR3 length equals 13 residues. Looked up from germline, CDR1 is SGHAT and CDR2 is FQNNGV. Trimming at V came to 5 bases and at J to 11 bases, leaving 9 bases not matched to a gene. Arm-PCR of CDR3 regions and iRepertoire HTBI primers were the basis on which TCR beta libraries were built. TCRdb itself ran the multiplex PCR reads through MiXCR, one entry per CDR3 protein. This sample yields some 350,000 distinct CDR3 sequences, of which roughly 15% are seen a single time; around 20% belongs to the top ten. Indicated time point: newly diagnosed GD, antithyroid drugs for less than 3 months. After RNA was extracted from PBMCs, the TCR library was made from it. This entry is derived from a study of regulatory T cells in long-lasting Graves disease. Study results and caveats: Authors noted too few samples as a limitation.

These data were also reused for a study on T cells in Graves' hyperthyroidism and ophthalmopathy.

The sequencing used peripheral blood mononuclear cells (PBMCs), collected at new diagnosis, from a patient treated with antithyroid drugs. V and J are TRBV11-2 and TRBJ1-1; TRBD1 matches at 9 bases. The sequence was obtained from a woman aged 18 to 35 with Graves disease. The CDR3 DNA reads TGTGCCAGCAGCGCCACAGGGGGCGCGACGGCTTTCTTT. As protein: CASSATGGATAFF. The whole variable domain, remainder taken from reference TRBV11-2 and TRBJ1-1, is EAGVAQSPRYKIIEKRQSVAFWCNPISGHATLYWYQQILGQGPKLLIQFQNNGVVDDSQLPKDRFSAERLKGVDSTLKIQPAKLEDSAVYLCASSATGGATAFFGQGTRLTVV.